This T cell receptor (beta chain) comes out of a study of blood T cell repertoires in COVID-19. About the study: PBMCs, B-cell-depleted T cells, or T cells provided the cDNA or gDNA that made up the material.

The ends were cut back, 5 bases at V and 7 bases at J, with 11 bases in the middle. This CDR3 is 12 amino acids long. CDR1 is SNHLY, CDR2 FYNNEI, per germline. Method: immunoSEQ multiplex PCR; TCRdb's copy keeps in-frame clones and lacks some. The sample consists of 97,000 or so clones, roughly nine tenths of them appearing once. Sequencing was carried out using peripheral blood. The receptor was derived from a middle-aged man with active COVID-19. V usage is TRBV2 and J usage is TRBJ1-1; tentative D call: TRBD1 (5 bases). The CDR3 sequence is CASSYRGGEAFF. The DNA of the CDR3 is TGTGCCAGCAGTTATAGGGGTGGTGAAGCTTTCTTT.